This T cell receptor beta chain derives from a study of blood T cell repertoires in COVID-19. The CDR3 runs to 16 residues. Germline V lookup: CDR1 SGHTA, CDR2 FQGNSA. With 5 bases clipped from V and 6 bases from J, the junction kept 14 bases outside the gene matches. The table lists this clone with a few counts. Clones were read by immunoSEQ multiplex PCR, and TCRdb kept only the in-frame ones, dropping some. There are over 150,000 clones in the sample; roughly four fifths occur only once, and approximately 7.6% lies in the top ten. Material for sequencing was PBMCs or T cells enriched from blood (not recorded which). V usage is TRBV7-2 and J usage is TRBJ1-2, with TRBD1 matching over 8 bases. The receptor's source is a man between 35 and 55 years old who had recovered from COVID-19. CDR3 nucleotide sequence: TGTGCCAGCAGCCAAAACTCAGGGGGCATGGGGGATGGCTACACCTTC. This sequence encodes CASSQNSGGMGDGYTF.